This is a list of T cell receptor beta chains from one sample in a study of PD-1 and CTLA-4 blockade in melanoma. Clones were sequenced by immunoSEQ multiplex PCR, and TCRdb holds only the in-frame ones, with some missing. The repertoire holds about 7,200 clones, with around 80% as singletons. The sample here was CD8+ T cells from peripheral blood, taken before anti-PD-1 treatment. All receptors come from a human donor with melanoma. CDR3s include the opening cysteine and the closing phenylalanine or tryptophan. The order of the fields is CDR3 DNA, CDR3 protein, V gene, D gene, J gene, clone size. A D gene is named only where the DNA matches it firmly. Clone sizes are given selectively: once, few, many, or a class where the clone is expanded.

TGTGCCAGCACCTCCGGGGGGTGGAATTCACCCCTCCACTTT,CASTSGGWNSPLHF,TRBV27,-,TRBJ1-6,few
TGTGCCAGCAGTTTAGCGATGGAGGTAGGGGGGTTCTTC,CASSLAMEVGGFF,TRBV12-3/TRBV12-4,-,TRBJ2-1,-
TGTGCCAGCAGCCACGGACAGAGGCGCGGCACCGGGGAGCTGTTTTTT,CASSHGQRRGTGELFF,TRBV3-1/TRBV3-2,-,TRBJ2-2,-
TGTGCTAGCAGCCACAAAGAACTGGACTTGACAGGGAAATTCACAGATACGCAGTATTTT,CASSHKELDLTGKFTDTQYF,TRBV7-7,TRBD1,TRBJ2-3,-
TGTGCCAGCAGCTTTAGTCTGAAAAGCTCCTACGAGCAGTACTTC,CASSFSLKSSYEQYF,TRBV5-6,-,TRBJ2-7,once
TGCGCCAGCAGCGAAACAAGCACAGATACGCAGTATTTT,CASSETSTDTQYF,TRBV5-1,-,TRBJ2-3,-
TGTGCCAGCAGTGAAGCTCTAGGTACAGATACGCAGTATTTT,CASSEALGTDTQYF,TRBV6-1,-,TRBJ2-3,-
TGTGCCAGCAGCGTAGAATGGGGGCGGTCTCAGACAGATACGCAGTATTTT,CASSVEWGRSQTDTQYF,TRBV9,-,TRBJ2-3,-
TGTGCCAGCAGCTTGCCCAGGGATGAGCAGTTCTTC,CASSLPRDEQFF,TRBV11-2,-,TRBJ2-1,few
TGTGCCAGCAGCGCGGACAGGGGGGCTGAAGCTTTCTTT,CASSADRGAEAFF,TRBV7-9,TRBD1,TRBJ1-1,once
TGTGCCAGCAGTCGGACGATGAACACCGGGGAGCTGTTTTTT,CASSRTMNTGELFF,TRBV27,-,TRBJ2-2,few
TGTGCCAGCAGCTTACAGGGATACGGGGAGCTGTTTTTT,CASSLQGYGELFF,TRBV5-4,-,TRBJ2-2,-
TGCGCCAGCAGCCAAGTGGGGATAAACAATCAGCCCCAGCATTTT,CASSQVGINNQPQHF,TRBV4-1,-,TRBJ1-5,-
TGTGCCAGCAGTGAAGGTCATCAGAACTATGGCTACACCTTC,CASSEGHQNYGYTF,TRBV2,-,TRBJ1-2,-
TGCGCCAGCCGGCCCTTTAGCAGCGGGGCCGAGACCCAGTACTTC,CASRPFSSGAETQYF,TRBV4-1,TRBD2,TRBJ2-5,once
TGTGCCAGCCTCCGGGACAGGGGAGTCTCCTACGAGCAGTACTTC,CASLRDRGVSYEQYF,TRBV28,TRBD1,TRBJ2-7,-
TGTGCCAGCGCCTCCGGGGCTTCGACCACTGAAGCTTTCTTT,CASASGASTTEAFF,TRBV11-3,-,TRBJ1-1,-
TGTGCCAGCAGCTTAGAAATCGCCGCGAGGTCACCCCTCCACTTT,CASSLEIAARSPLHF,TRBV5-4,-,TRBJ1-6,once
TGCGCCAGCAGCCCGGGAACCGGGACGGGAAACTACGAGCAGTACTTC,CASSPGTGTGNYEQYF,TRBV5-1,-,TRBJ2-7,-
TGTGCCAGCAGCTCGGACCGCCTTCTGAACACTGAAGCTTTCTTT,CASSSDRLLNTEAFF,TRBV7-6,-,TRBJ1-1,-
TGTGCCAGCAGCCCAACTGGGACTGCCAGCTCCTACGAGCAGTACTTC,CASSPTGTASSYEQYF,TRBV3-1/TRBV3-2,-,TRBJ2-7,-
TGTGCCAGCAGCCCCCGACTAGCGGGGGGCGGGAAGACCCAGTACTTC,CASSPRLAGGGKTQYF,TRBV7-2,TRBD2,TRBJ2-5,medium-sized
TGTGCCAGCAGCTTAATGCAACCTGGAAACACCATATATTTT,CASSLMQPGNTIYF,TRBV7-2,-,TRBJ1-3,-
TGTGCCAGCAGCTTAGTGGGACAGCCCGAGCCCCAGCATTTT,CASSLVGQPEPQHF,TRBV7-2,TRBD1,TRBJ1-5,-
TGTGCCAGCACCGGACAGGGTTCCGGGGAGCTGTTTTTT,CASTGQGSGELFF,TRBV12-3/TRBV12-4,TRBD1,TRBJ2-2,-
TGTGCTAGTGGTTTGGGGAACACTGAAGCTTTCTTT,CASGLGNTEAFF,TRBV12-5,-,TRBJ1-1,-